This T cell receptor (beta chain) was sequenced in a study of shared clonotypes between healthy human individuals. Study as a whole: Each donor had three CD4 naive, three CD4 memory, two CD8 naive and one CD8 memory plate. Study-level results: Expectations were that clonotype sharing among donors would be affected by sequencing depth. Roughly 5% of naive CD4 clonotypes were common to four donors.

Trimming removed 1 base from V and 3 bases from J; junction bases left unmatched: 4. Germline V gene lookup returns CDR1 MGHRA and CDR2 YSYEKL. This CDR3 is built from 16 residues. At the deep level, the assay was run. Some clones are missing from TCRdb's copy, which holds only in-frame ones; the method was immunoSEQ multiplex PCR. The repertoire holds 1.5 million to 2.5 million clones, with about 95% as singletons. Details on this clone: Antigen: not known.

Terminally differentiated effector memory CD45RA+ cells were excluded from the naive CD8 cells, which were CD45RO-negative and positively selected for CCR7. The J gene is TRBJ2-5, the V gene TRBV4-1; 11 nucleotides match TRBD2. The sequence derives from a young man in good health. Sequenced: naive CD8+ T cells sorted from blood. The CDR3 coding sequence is TGCGCCAGCAGCCAAGTAGCGGGGGGGCTGGAAGAGACCCAGTACTTC. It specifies CASSQVAGGLEETQYF.